These 32 T cell receptor beta chains were sequenced from one sample in a study of graft-versus-host responses after intestinal transplantation. TCRdb keeps only in-frame clones here, not all; method: immunoSEQ multiplex PCR. The sample has approximately 7,600 clones; 30% to 35% are singletons. Sequenced here: alloreactive CD4+ T cells from a mixed lymphocyte reaction culture, sampled before intestinal transplant. Subset of the sample: CFSE-low proliferating T cells sorted from roughly six-day pre-transplant mixed lymphocyte reaction (GvH or HvG direction). The receptors were sampled from a human patient who received an intestinal transplant.

The V gene is TRBV2, the J gene TRBJ1-1, with TRBD1 matching over 7 bases. CDR3 length equals 13 residues. The germline V gene has CDR1 SNHLY and CDR2 FYNNEI. The ends lost 8 bases at V and 0 bases at J; junction bases unmatched: 3. The CDR3 protein is CASGGQMNTEAFF. CDR3 DNA sequence: TGTGCCAGCGGGGGACAGATGAACACTGAAGCTTTCTTT. The full variable domain, in which reference TRBV2 and TRBJ1-1 provide the parts outside the CDR3, is EPEVTQTPSHQVTQMGQEVILRCVPISNHLYFYWYRQILGQKVEFLVSFYNNEISEKSEIFDDQFSVERPDGSNFTLKIRSTKLEDSAMYFCASGGQMNTEAFFGQGTRLTVV.

The chain is built from TRBV5-1 and TRBJ2-1; 10 positions match TRBD2. Germline lookup yields CDR1 SGHRS and CDR2 YFSETQ. Unmatched junction bases numbered 6, after V lost 4 bases and J lost 5 bases. This CDR3 region has 15 residues. DNA of the CDR3: TGCGCCAGCAGCCTGGGACTAGCGCACGACAATGAGCAGTTCTTC. The encoded protein is CASSLGLAHDNEQFF.

This clone appeared a few times. The V gene is TRBV19, the J gene TRBJ2-2, with a tentative D call TRBD2 (6 bases). Looked up from germline, CDR1 is LNHDA and CDR2 is SQIVND (reference sequence). The CDR3 extends over 13 amino acids. Trimming left V 4 bases short and J 8 bases short, with 11 bases between. This CDR3 is CASSRTRGGELFF. The CDR3, as DNA: TGTGCCAGTAGTAGAACCCGGGGGGGGGAGCTGTTTTTT. The whole variable domain, filled in from reference TRBV19 and TRBJ2-2, reads DGGITQSPKYLFRKEGQNVTLSCEQNLNHDAMYWYRQDPGQGLRLIYYSQIVNDFQKGDIAEGYSVSREKKESFPLTVTSAQKNPTAFYLCASSRTRGGELFFGEGSRLTVL.

The chain couples TRBV18 to TRBJ1-6; D might be TRBD1 (6 bases). Trimming removed 3 bases from V and 5 bases from J, with 11 bases in between. This CDR3 has 15 amino acids. In germline, CDR1 is KGHSH, CDR2 LQKENI. The CDR3 DNA reads as TGTGCCAGCTCACCGAACAGGGAGAATAATTCACCCCTCCACTTT. Translated: CASSPNRENNSPLHF.

The chain uses TRBV5-4 and TRBJ2-2, with TRBD2 matching 8 bases. This CDR3 region has 17 residues. Germline V gene data show CDR1 as SGHNT and CDR2 as YYREEE (reference sequence). Germline trimming cut 0 bases from V and 3 bases from J; bases unmatched to any gene: 7. CDR3 in DNA: TGTGCCAGCAGCTTGGCCCCCGGACTAGCATACACCGGGGAGCTGTTTTTT. Protein sequence: CASSLAPGLAYTGELFF.

The V gene is TRBV11-2, the J gene TRBJ2-1, with D hard to call. The CDR3 runs 17 residues. V lost 1 base and J lost 0, with 13 bases in between. CDR1 and CDR2 from the germline V gene are SGHAT and FQNNGV. As DNA, the CDR3 is TGTGCCAGCAGCTTAGGCACAGAGCCGATCTCCTACAATGAGCAGTTCTTC. The encoded protein is CASSLGTEPISYNEQFF.

Judged by abundance, this clone is medium-sized. Here the CDR3 reads CASSLVENNEQFF. The CDR3 region has the DNA TGTGCCAGCAGCTTGGTGGAGAACAATGAGCAGTTCTTC. The chain uses TRBV5-4 and TRBJ2-1; D gene ambiguous. This CDR3 spans 13 amino acids. Trimming shortened V by 0 bases and J by 5 bases, and 6 bases separated the two germline ends. In germline, CDR1 is SGHNT, CDR2 YYREEE (reference sequence).

This clone appeared a few times. This rearrangement joins TRBV9 to TRBJ1-1; no firm D call. Germline loops: CDR1 SGDLS, CDR2 YYNGEE. The CDR3 totals 13 residues. Trimming left V 4 bases short and J 0 bases short, with 7 bases between. The CDR3 region has the DNA TGTGCCAGCAGCCCCCACATGAACACTGAAGCTTTCTTT. Its translation: CASSPHMNTEAFF.

This clone was seen only a few times. The chain recombines TRBV6-5 with TRBJ2-2; TRBD1 matches at 7 bases. Trimming cost V 5 bases and J 4 bases; bases outside gene matches: 7. This CDR3 region has 15 residues. In germline, CDR1 is MNHEY, CDR2 SVGAGI. CDR3 in DNA: TGTGCCAGCAGTACGCGACAGGGAAGCACCGGGGAGCTGTTTTTT. Protein sequence: CASSTRQGSTGELFF.

With regard to this clone: This sample includes further DNA sequences coding for the same CDR3. The chain couples TRBV6-5 to TRBJ2-1; D uncertain. With 6 bases removed from V and 4 bases from J, the gap between germline ends came to 4 bases. CDR3 length: 11 residues. Germline V gives CDR1 MNHEY, CDR2 SVGAGI. The DNA of the CDR3 is TGTGCCAGCAGCAGATACAATGAGCAGTTCTTC. Protein product: CASSRYNEQFF.

This clone is medium-sized in the sample. The chain uses TRBV6-5 and TRBJ2-7, with D hard to call. Germline CDR1 and CDR2: MNHEY and SVGAGI. The CDR3 has 13 amino acids. V was trimmed by 2 bases and J by 7 bases, leaving 12 bases between them. CDR3 bases: TGTGCCAGCAGTTACCCAAACCCCGGGGAGCAGTACTTC. Its translation: CASSYPNPGEQYF.

This clone was counted between two and nine times. The chain uses TRBV6-6 and TRBJ2-5, with 8 positions matching TRBD2. The CDR3 is made up of 14 amino acids. Per germline, CDR1 MNHNY and CDR2 SVGAGI (reference sequence). Unmatched junction bases numbered 5, after V lost 6 bases and J lost 2 bases. CDR3 DNA: TGTGCCAGCAGCCCCGGGGGGGGACAAGAGACCCAGTACTTC. This sequence encodes CASSPGGGQETQYF.

The chain carries TRBV15 and TRBJ2-5, with 7 nucleotides matching TRBD1. This CDR3 has 14 amino acids. J gave up 2 bases and V 4 bases, and 4 bases lay outside the gene matches. Germline values: CDR1 LNHNV, CDR2 YYDKDF (reference sequence). CDR3 bases: TGTGCCACCAGCATTAACAGGGGTCAAGAGACCCAGTACTTC. Residues: CATSINRGQETQYF.

The chain has TRBV19 and TRBJ2-1; 7 bases align to TRBD1. This CDR3 region has 15 residues. V lost 7 bases, J lost 2 bases, and 8 bases stayed unmatched. Germline CDR1 reads LNHDA; CDR2 reads SQIVND (reference sequence). CDR3 sequence: CASTPQGVTYNEQFF. As DNA, the CDR3 is TGTGCCAGTACTCCCCAGGGGGTGACCTACAATGAGCAGTTCTTC.

This chain's CDR3 is CASSKLGTSGVYSYEQYF. The DNA for the CDR3 is TGTGCCAGCAGCAAATTGGGGACTAGCGGGGTGTACTCCTACGAGCAGTACTTC. J is TRBJ2-7 and V is TRBV21-1; the table calls TRBD2, which could not be checked here. TRBV21-1 is noted as a pseudogene. CDR3 length equals 18 residues.

This clone has more than one count but fewer than ten. The rearrangement joins TRBV6-1 to TRBJ2-7; 8 nucleotides agree with TRBD1. CDR3 length: 13 amino acids. The germline CDR1 and CDR2 sequences are MNHNS and SASEGT. The junction had 3 bases not matched to a gene; V was cut back by 5 bases and J by 3 bases. In DNA, the CDR3 is TGTGCCAGCAGTCAAGGACAGGGCTACGAGCAGTACTTC. Translated, it gives CASSQGQGYEQYF.

The J gene is TRBJ2-7, the V gene TRBV5-6; perhaps TRBD1 as D (6 bases). The CDR3 length is 14 residues. Germline lookup yields CDR1 SGHDT and CDR2 YYEEEE. The V and J ends lost 2 bases and 3 bases respectively, with 12 bases between them. The CDR3 bases are TGTGCCAGCAGCTTACTACAGGGTAGCTACGAGCAGTACTTC. Its translation: CASSLLQGSYEQYF.

In its sample, this clone was seen once. This rearrangement joins TRBV27 to TRBJ2-7; 7 nucleotides line up with TRBD1. Germline CDR1 MNHEY, CDR2 SMNVEV (reference sequence). This CDR3 comprises 14 residues. V shed 5 bases, J shed 0 bases, and the junction held 4 bases outside the gene matches. The CDR3 protein is CASSPGTASYEQYF. The CDR3 DNA is TGTGCCAGCAGTCCCGGGACAGCCTCCTACGAGCAGTACTTC.

By share, this clone ranks as medium-sized. The V and J genes are TRBV7-2 and TRBJ2-3; D uncertain. Between the trimmed V and J ends, which lost 5 bases and 5 bases, there was a span of 5 bases. This CDR3 spans 11 amino acids. Germline V CDR1 and CDR2: SGHTA, FQGNSA. The DNA for the CDR3 is TGTGCCAGCAGCCCCCTAGATACGCAGTATTTT. Its translation is CASSPLDTQYF. The full variable domain, rest sourced from reference TRBV7-2 and TRBJ2-3, is GAGVSQSPSNKVTEKGKDVELRCDPISGHTALYWYRQSLGQGLEFLIYFQGNSAPDKSGLPSDRFSAERTGGSVSTLTIQRTQQEDSAVYLCASSPLDTQYFGPGTRLTVL.

The V call is TRBV6-5, the J call TRBJ2-1; D perhaps matches TRBD2 (7 bases). Germline lookup yields CDR1 MNHEY and CDR2 SVGAGI. The CDR3 contains 15 residues. V lost 7 bases and J lost 7, with 20 bases in between. CDR3 loop: CASNRPEGGGNEQFF. Written as DNA, the CDR3 is TGTGCCAGCAACCGACCCGAGGGGGGGGGAAATGAGCAGTTCTTC.

By its share, this clone is medium-sized. This rearrangement joins TRBV7-9 to TRBJ1-5, with D hard to call. Germline values: CDR1 SEHNR, CDR2 FQNEAQ (reference sequence). This CDR3 has 13 residues. Trimming removed 1 base from V and 4 bases from J, with 5 bases in between. The CDR3 loop is CASSLGPNQPQHF. DNA of the CDR3: TGTGCCAGCAGCTTAGGGCCTAATCAGCCCCAGCATTTT.

The chain carries TRBV5-4 and TRBJ2-7; possibly TRBD1 for D (6 bases). Trimming cost V 4 bases and J 4 bases, with 12 bases left between them. The length of the CDR3 is 13 residues. Germline V gene lookup returns CDR1 SGHNT and CDR2 YYREEE (reference sequence). The CDR3 bases are TGTGCCAGCAGCCTACAGGGCACGTACGAGCAGTACTTC. As protein: CASSLQGTYEQYF.

This clone counts as medium-sized (0.01 to 0.1%). This chain uses TRBV5-1 with TRBJ2-2, with D possibly matching TRBD2 (6 bases). Germline CDR1 reads SGHRS; CDR2 reads YFSETQ. Trimming took 3 bases from V and 7 from J, leaving 10 bases between them. The CDR3 contains 13 residues. The CDR3 nucleotides are TGCGCCAGCAGCTCCCATAGCGGCGGGGAGCTGTTTTTT. This translates into CASSSHSGGELFF.

This rearrangement joins TRBV6-5 to TRBJ2-3, with TRBD1 matching 8 bases. V lost 4 bases and J lost 3; bases outside the gene matches: 6. This CDR3 is 15 amino acids long. Germline CDR1 is MNHEY and CDR2 is SVGAGI. The CDR3 loop is CASSFRDRPTDTQYF. The CDR3 nucleotides are TGTGCCAGCAGTTTTCGGGACAGGCCTACAGATACGCAGTATTTT.

The rearrangement joins TRBV5-7 to TRBJ1-5; a possible D gene is TRBD1 (5 bases). TRBV5-7 is an ORF for which the function is uncertain. V was cut by 2 bases and J by 7 bases, with 13 bases left in between. CDR3 length: 14 residues. The CDR3 coding sequence is TGTGCCAGCAGCTTCCAGGGTGGCGACCAGCCCCAGCATTTT. Its protein product is CASSFQGGDQPQHF.

The V call is TRBV6-6, the J call TRBJ2-7; the D gene is possibly TRBD1 (6 bases). CDR3 length: 13 amino acids. The V gene's germline CDR1 is MNHNY and CDR2 SVGAGI (reference sequence). The V gene lost 4 bases and the J gene lost 2 bases, with 9 bases spanning the gap. The CDR3 DNA sequence: TGTGCCAGCAGTTTACAGGGTCCCTACGAGCAGTACTTC. Its translation: CASSLQGPYEQYF.

This rearrangement joins TRBV21-1 to TRBJ2-1; the table gives TRBD2 as D, unverified against the DNA. TRBV21-1 is noted as a pseudogene. The CDR3 contains 16 residues. The CDR3 DNA reads as TGTGCCAGCAGCACGATCGGACTAGCGGGAAACAATGAGCAGTTCTTC. Translating it yields CASSTIGLAGNNEQFF.

This clone was seen more than once but under ten times. The chain couples TRBV5-1 to TRBJ1-2; D is undetermined. This CDR3 has 14 amino acids. Germline V gives CDR1 SGHRS, CDR2 YFSETQ. Deletions cut 4 bases from V and 0 bases from J, with 10 bases between. The CDR3 nucleotides are TGCGCCAGCAGCCTATCAACAGCTAACTATGGCTACACCTTC. Protein product: CASSLSTANYGYTF.

This chain connects TRBV19 to TRBJ1-1; weak D call: TRBD1 (5 bases). Germline V lookup: CDR1 LNHDA, CDR2 SQIVND (reference sequence). There are 16 residues in the CDR3. CDR3 coding DNA: TGTGTTCCGGGAGGGCAGGTCAGGGACTCGAACACTGAAGCTTTCTTT. Its translation: CVPGGQVRDSNTEAFF.

V gene TRBV6-5 combines with J gene TRBJ1-5, with D tentatively TRBD1 (6 bases). The CDR3 has 14 residues. Germline loops: CDR1 MNHEY, CDR2 SVGAGI. V lost 5 bases and J lost 6, with 14 bases in between. As DNA, the CDR3 is TGTGCCAGCAGTAACAGGGCTGAGGTTCAGCCCCAGCATTTT. Translating gives CASSNRAEVQPQHF.

This clone has just a few counts. The chain joins TRBV28 to TRBJ1-4; D ambiguous. Trimming stripped 1 base from V and 8 bases from J, with 11 bases between. In germline, CDR1 is MDHEN, CDR2 SYDVKM. The CDR3 runs 14 residues. CDR3 protein: CASSLFTRGEKLFF. CDR3 nucleotide sequence: TGTGCCAGCAGTTTATTCACCCGAGGGGAAAAACTGTTTTTT.

This clone was observed a handful of times. The chain joins TRBV4-2 to TRBJ2-1; 9 bases line up with TRBD2. The CDR3 totals 17 residues. In germline, CDR1 is LGHNA, CDR2 YNFKEQ. The J segment lost 0 bases and the V segment lost 1 base, leaving 4 bases of the junction unmatched. This CDR3 is CASSQVAGGSSYNEQFF. CDR3 bases: TGTGCCAGCAGCCAAGTTGCGGGAGGGAGCTCCTACAATGAGCAGTTCTTC.